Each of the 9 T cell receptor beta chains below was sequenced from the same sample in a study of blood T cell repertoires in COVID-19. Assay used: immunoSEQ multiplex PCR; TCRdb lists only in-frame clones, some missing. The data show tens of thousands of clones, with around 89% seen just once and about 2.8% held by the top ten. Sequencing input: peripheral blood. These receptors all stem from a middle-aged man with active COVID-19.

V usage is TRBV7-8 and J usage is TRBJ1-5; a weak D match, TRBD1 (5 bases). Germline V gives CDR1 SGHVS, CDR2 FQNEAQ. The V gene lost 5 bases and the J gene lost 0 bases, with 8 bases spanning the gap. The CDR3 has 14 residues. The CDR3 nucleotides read TGTGCCAGCAGCGCGGGGGTTAGCAATCAGCCCCAGCATTTT. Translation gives CASSAGVSNQPQHF.

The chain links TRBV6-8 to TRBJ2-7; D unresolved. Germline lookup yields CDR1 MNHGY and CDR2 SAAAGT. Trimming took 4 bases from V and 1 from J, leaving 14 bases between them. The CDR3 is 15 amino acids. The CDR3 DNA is TGTGCCAGCAGTTCCTTCAGAGAGGCTTCCTACGAGCAGTACTTC. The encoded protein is CASSSFREASYEQYF.

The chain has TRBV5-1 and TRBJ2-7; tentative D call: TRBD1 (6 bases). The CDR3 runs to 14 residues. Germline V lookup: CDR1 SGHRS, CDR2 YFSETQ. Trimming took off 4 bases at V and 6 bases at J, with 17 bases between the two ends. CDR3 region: CASSPQTQGREQYF. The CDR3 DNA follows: TGCGCCAGCAGCCCCCAGACGCAGGGGCGCGAGCAGTACTTC.

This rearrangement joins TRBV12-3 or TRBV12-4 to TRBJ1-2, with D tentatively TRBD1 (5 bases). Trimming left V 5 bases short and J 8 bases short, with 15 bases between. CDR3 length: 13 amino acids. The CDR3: CASSLVGWGGYTF. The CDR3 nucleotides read TGTGCCAGCAGTCTTGTGGGCTGGGGCGGCTACACCTTC.

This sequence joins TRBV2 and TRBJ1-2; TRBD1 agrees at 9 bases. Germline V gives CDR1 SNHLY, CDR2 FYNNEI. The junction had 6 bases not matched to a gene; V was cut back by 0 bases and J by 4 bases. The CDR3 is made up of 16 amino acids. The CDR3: CASSEALGTGLYGYTF. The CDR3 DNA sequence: TGTGCCAGCAGTGAAGCGCTTGGGACAGGGCTCTATGGCTACACCTTC.

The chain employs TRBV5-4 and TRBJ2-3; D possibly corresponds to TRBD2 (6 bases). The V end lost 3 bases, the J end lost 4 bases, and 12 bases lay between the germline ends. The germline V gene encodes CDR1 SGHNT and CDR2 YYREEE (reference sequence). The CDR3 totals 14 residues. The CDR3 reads CASSSSGGADTQYF. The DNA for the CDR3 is TGTGCCAGCAGCTCTTCCGGAGGGGCAGATACGCAGTATTTT.

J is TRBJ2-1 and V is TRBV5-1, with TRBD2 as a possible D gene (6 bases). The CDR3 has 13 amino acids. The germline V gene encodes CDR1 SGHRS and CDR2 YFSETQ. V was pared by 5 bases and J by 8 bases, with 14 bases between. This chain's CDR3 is CASSSEGLDEQFF. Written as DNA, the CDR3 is TGCGCCAGCAGTTCGGAGGGTTTAGATGAGCAGTTCTTC.

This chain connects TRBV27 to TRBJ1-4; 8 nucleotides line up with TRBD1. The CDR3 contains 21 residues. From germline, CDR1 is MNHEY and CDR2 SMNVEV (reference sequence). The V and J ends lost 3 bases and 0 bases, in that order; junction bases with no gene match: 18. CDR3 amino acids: CASSFLKFQGATPSTNEKLFF. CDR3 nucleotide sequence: TGTGCCAGCAGTTTTCTGAAGTTCCAGGGGGCCACCCCTTCAACTAATGAAAAACTGTTTTTT. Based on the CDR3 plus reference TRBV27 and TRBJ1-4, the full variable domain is EAQVTQNPRYLITVTGKKLTVTCSQNMNHEYMSWYRQDPGLGLRQIYYSMNVEVTDKGDVPEGYKVSRKEKRNFPLILESPSPNQTSLYFCASSFLKFQGATPSTNEKLFFGSGTQLSVL.

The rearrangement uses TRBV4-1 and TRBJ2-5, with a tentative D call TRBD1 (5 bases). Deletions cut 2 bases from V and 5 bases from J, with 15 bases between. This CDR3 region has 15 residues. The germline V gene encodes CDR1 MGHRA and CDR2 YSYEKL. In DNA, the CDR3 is TGCGCCAGCAGCCAATACAGGCTGCCAGGGGAGACCCAGTACTTC. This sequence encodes CASSQYRLPGETQYF.